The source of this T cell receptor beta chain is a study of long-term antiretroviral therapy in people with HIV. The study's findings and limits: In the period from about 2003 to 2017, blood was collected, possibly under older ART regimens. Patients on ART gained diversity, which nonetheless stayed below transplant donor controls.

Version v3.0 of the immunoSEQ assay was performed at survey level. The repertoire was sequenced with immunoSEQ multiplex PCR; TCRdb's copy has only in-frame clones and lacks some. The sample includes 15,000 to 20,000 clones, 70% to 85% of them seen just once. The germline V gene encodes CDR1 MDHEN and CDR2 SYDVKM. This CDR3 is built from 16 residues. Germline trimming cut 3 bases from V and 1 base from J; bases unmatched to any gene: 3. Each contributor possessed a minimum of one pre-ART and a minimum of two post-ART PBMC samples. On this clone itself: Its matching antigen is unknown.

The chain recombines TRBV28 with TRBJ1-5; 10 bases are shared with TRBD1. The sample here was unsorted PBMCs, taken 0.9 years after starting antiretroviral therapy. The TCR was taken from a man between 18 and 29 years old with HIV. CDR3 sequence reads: CASSFRQGASNQPQHF. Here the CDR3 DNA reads TGTGCCAGCAGTTTCAGACAGGGGGCGAGCAATCAGCCCCAGCATTTT.